The 30 T cell receptor beta chains given below trace back to one sample, sequenced in a study of long-term antiretroviral therapy in people with HIV. It was version v3.0 of the immunoSEQ assay that was run at survey level. The assay was immunoSEQ multiplex PCR, and TCRdb's table has in-frame clones only and misses some. The sample lists about 17,000 clones; roughly nine tenths were seen once. This material consisted of unsorted PBMCs, taken 0.6 years after starting antiretroviral therapy. The receptors here all came from a woman in her thirties or forties with HIV.

The J gene is TRBJ2-7, the V gene TRBV11-3; TRBD1 aligns across 7 bases. CDR3 length: 14 residues. Germline V CDR1 and CDR2: SGHNT, YENEEA. J was trimmed by 2 bases and V by 5 bases; bases with no gene match: 6. The CDR3 DNA reads TGTGCCAGCAGCCTGCGGACAGGACCCTACGAGCAGTACTTC. Amino acids: CASSLRTGPYEQYF.

J is TRBJ2-2 and V is TRBV5-1; possibly TRBD1 for D (5 bases). V was clipped by 0 bases and J by 2 bases, with 11 bases between them. The V gene's germline CDR1 is SGHRS and CDR2 YFSETQ. The CDR3 is made up of 16 amino acids. The chain's CDR3 is CASSLAGRGNTGELFF. The CDR3 bases are TGCGCCAGCAGCTTGGCCGGAAGGGGTAACACCGGGGAGCTGTTTTTT.

The CDR3 protein is CASSTRTGEWNTEAFF. CDR3 in DNA: TGTGCCAGTAGTACGAGGACAGGGGAGTGGAACACTGAAGCTTTCTTT. This chain links TRBV19 with TRBJ1-1, with TRBD1 identical over 9 bases. Trimming cost V 4 bases and J 1 base; bases outside gene matches: 7. Looked up from germline, CDR1 is LNHDA and CDR2 is SQIVND (reference sequence). This CDR3 is 16 amino acids long.

This clone was seen a handful of times. The V gene is TRBV10-3, the J gene TRBJ1-1; perhaps TRBD1 as D (5 bases). CDR1 and CDR2 from the germline V gene are ENHRY and SYGVKD. V lost 9 bases to trimming and J lost 5 bases, with 16 bases between them. The CDR3 is made up of 13 amino acids. The CDR3 nucleotides are TGTGCCATATGGGACGGGTTTCGGACTGAAGCTTTCTTT. Its protein product is CAIWDGFRTEAFF.

The chain is built from TRBV29-1 and TRBJ1-1, with D possibly matching TRBD1 (5 bases). The length of the CDR3 is 11 residues. Trimming left V 5 bases short and J 2 bases short, with 6 bases between. Germline-derived CDR1 and CDR2 are SQVTM and ANQGSEA. CDR3 region: CSVWDNTEAFF. The CDR3 DNA is TGCAGCGTTTGGGACAACACTGAAGCTTTCTTT.

The J gene is TRBJ2-5, the V gene TRBV9, with 7 bases identical to TRBD2. The CDR3 totals 17 residues. Trimming at V came to 2 bases and at J to 1 base, leaving 11 bases not matched to a gene. Germline V gene sequence: CDR1 SGDLS, CDR2 YYNGEE. This CDR3 is CASSVGGGGYSQETQYF. The CDR3 DNA reads TGTGCCAGCAGCGTTGGGGGGGGAGGGTATAGCCAAGAGACCCAGTACTTC.

The chain couples TRBV30 to TRBJ2-1, with D perhaps matching TRBD1 (8 bases). With 7 bases removed from V and 5 bases from J, the gap between germline ends came to 15 bases. The CDR3 extends over 13 amino acids. Germline V gene data show CDR1 as GTSNPN and CDR2 as SVGIG (reference sequence). The CDR3 loop is CASNRGGNNEQFF. The CDR3 DNA follows: TGTGCCTCCAACAGGGGGGGAAACAATGAGCAGTTCTTC. Full variable domain (missing parts from reference TRBV30 and TRBJ2-1): SQTIHQWPATLVQPVGSPLSLECTVEGTSNPNLYWYRQAAGRGLQLLFYSVGIGQISSEVPQNLSASRPQDRQFILSSKKLLLSDSGFYLCASNRGGNNEQFFGPGTRLTVL.

The chain couples TRBV10-3 to TRBJ2-7; the D gene is possibly TRBD1 (7 bases). Germline lookup yields CDR1 ENHRY and CDR2 SYGVKD. Trimming cost V 7 bases and J 2 bases, with 12 bases left between them. This CDR3 has 13 amino acids. CDR3: CAIMQGGTYEQYF. DNA of the CDR3: TGTGCCATCATGCAGGGGGGAACCTACGAGCAGTACTTC.

The J gene is TRBJ2-3, the V gene TRBV7-2; no reliable D call. This CDR3 is built from 14 residues. Per the germline V gene, CDR1 is SGHTA and CDR2 is FQGNSA. V was trimmed by 5 bases and J by 6 bases, leaving 15 bases between them. The CDR3: CASSPGRGVDTQYF. Here the CDR3 DNA reads TGTGCCAGCAGCCCTGGTCGTGGGGTTGATACGCAGTATTTT.

The V gene is TRBV7-9, the J gene TRBJ1-6; D is perhaps TRBD1 (6 bases). V was trimmed by 3 bases and J by 5 bases, leaving 11 bases between them. The CDR3 extends over 15 amino acids. Germline V gene sequence: CDR1 SEHNR, CDR2 FQNEAQ (reference sequence). The chain's CDR3 is CASSFSAGDNSPLHF. The CDR3 nucleotides are TGTGCCAGCAGCTTTTCGGCAGGGGATAATTCACCCCTCCACTTT.

V is TRBV11-2 and J is TRBJ1-3, with 11 bases aligning to TRBD1. The germline CDR1 and CDR2 sequences are SGHAT and FQNNGV. This CDR3 contains 18 residues. Trimming at V came to 1 base and at J to 0 bases, leaving 5 bases not matched to a gene. In DNA form, the CDR3 reads TGTGCCAGCAGCTTAGGAATTGGACAGGGGGCCTCTGGAAACACCATATATTTT. This encodes CASSLGIGQGASGNTIYF.

The rearrangement joins TRBV19 to TRBJ2-4, with 8 bases lining up with TRBD1. Germline CDR1 reads LNHDA; CDR2 reads SQIVND (reference sequence). J lost 1 base, V lost 0 bases, and 8 bases had no gene match. CDR3 length: 18 amino acids. The CDR3 protein is CASSIEGTGPGAKNIQYF. CDR3 bases: TGTGCCAGTAGTATAGAAGGGACAGGCCCTGGGGCCAAAAACATTCAGTACTTC. Complete variable domain (other parts from reference TRBV19 and TRBJ2-4): DGGITQSPKYLFRKEGQNVTLSCEQNLNHDAMYWYRQDPGQGLRLIYYSQIVNDFQKGDIAEGYSVSREKKESFPLTVTSAQKNPTAFYLCASSIEGTGPGAKNIQYFGAGTRLSVL.

Here the CDR3 reads CASSGGQEGEKLFF. As DNA, the CDR3 is TGTGCCAGTAGTGGTGGACAGGAGGGGGAAAAACTGTTTTTT. The chain recombines TRBV19 with TRBJ1-4; TRBD1 matches at 7 bases. V gave up 5 bases and J gave up 8 bases; unmatched junction bases: 8. Germline lookup yields CDR1 LNHDA and CDR2 SQIVND (reference sequence). This CDR3 has 14 amino acids.

This rearrangement joins TRBV25-1 to TRBJ2-3; a possible D gene is TRBD1 (6 bases). Germline values: CDR1 MGHDK, CDR2 SYGVNS. Trimming cost V 10 bases and J 8 bases, with 22 bases left between them. The CDR3 has 14 residues. The CDR3 region is CANYKSGTSGTQYF. CDR3 in DNA: TGTGCCAACTACAAATCCGGGACATCGGGTACGCAGTATTTT. The variable domain in full, with the rest retrieved from reference TRBV25-1 and TRBJ2-3, is EADIYQTPRYLVIGTGKKITLECSQTMGHDKMYWYQQDPGMELHLIHYSYGVNSTEKGDLSSESTVSRIRTEHFPLTLESARPSHTSQYLCANYKSGTSGTQYFGPGTRLTVL.

The chain uses TRBV7-2 and TRBJ1-5; D remains unclear. V lost 1 base and J 6 bases, leaving 7 bases between the germline ends. Germline V lookup: CDR1 SGHTA, CDR2 FQGNSA. The CDR3 consists of 13 residues. CDR3 amino acids: CASSLDRRQPQHF. As DNA, the CDR3 is TGTGCCAGCAGCTTAGATAGGCGTCAGCCCCAGCATTTT.

The rearrangement links TRBV18 to TRBJ1-1, with 7 bases matching TRBD1. The CDR3 spans 16 residues. The V and J ends lost 1 base and 1 base, in that order; junction bases with no gene match: 6. Germline V lookup: CDR1 KGHSH, CDR2 LQKENI. The CDR3 DNA is TGTGCCAGCTCACCACGTCTGGGACAGACGAACACTGAAGCTTTCTTT. Translated: CASSPRLGQTNTEAFF. Full variable domain (outside the CDR3, taken from reference TRBV18 and TRBJ1-1): NAGVMQNPRHLVRRRGQEARLRCSPMKGHSHVYWYRQLPEEGLKFMVYLQKENIIDESGMPKERFSAEFPKEGPSILRIQQVVRGDSAAYFCASSPRLGQTNTEAFFGQGTRLTVV.

The chain links TRBV7-9 to TRBJ1-2; D is unclear. V was pared by 7 bases and J by 3 bases, with 24 bases between. This CDR3 region has 17 residues. Germline CDR1 is SEHNR and CDR2 is FQNEAQ (reference sequence). In nucleotides, the CDR3 is TGTGCCAGCACTCCTTCCCGGGCCCCCCTCCCGGACTATGGCTACACCTTC. Protein: CASTPSRAPLPDYGYTF.

In nucleotides, the CDR3 is TGTGCCAGCTCACCACCGAACAGGGACCCCAGAACTACAAACACCGGGGAGCTGTTTTTT. It is translated as CASSPPNRDPRTTNTGELFF. The chain uses TRBV18 and TRBJ2-2; D is possibly TRBD1 (6 bases). V shed 0 bases and J shed 2 bases, with 22 bases lying between them. The CDR3 runs 20 residues. CDR1 and CDR2 (germline): KGHSH, LQKENI. Drawing the rest from reference TRBV18 and TRBJ2-2, the complete variable domain is NAGVMQNPRHLVRRRGQEARLRCSPMKGHSHVYWYRQLPEEGLKFMVYLQKENIIDESGMPKERFSAEFPKEGPSILRIQQVVRGDSAAYFCASSPPNRDPRTTNTGELFFGEGSRLTVL.

The chain couples TRBV5-1 to TRBJ2-1; 7 bases fit TRBD1. Germline lookup yields CDR1 SGHRS and CDR2 YFSETQ. The CDR3 contains 15 residues. Trimming cost V 0 bases and J 5 bases; bases outside gene matches: 5. The CDR3 is CASSLEPGQNNEQFF. CDR3 nucleotide sequence: TGCGCCAGCAGCTTGGAACCGGGACAGAACAATGAGCAGTTCTTC.

This chain joins TRBV27 and TRBJ2-3; D call uncertain. V lost 0 bases to trimming and J lost 0 bases, with 10 bases between them. The CDR3 is made up of 16 amino acids. Germline lookup yields CDR1 MNHEY and CDR2 SMNVEV (reference sequence). The CDR3 DNA follows: TGTGCCAGCAGTTTATCGCCTAATCCGAGCACAGATACGCAGTATTTT. This sequence encodes CASSLSPNPSTDTQYF.

V is TRBV5-3 and J is TRBJ2-6, with D perhaps being TRBD1 or TRBD2 (6 bases each). Being an ORF, TRBV5-3 has a function that is uncertain. CDR3 length: 15 residues. The ends were cut back, 4 bases at V and 1 base at J, with 9 bases in the middle. CDR3 sequence (DNA): TGTGCCAGAAGCAAGGGGGGATCTGGGGCCAACGTCCTGACTTTC. This sequence encodes CARSKGGSGANVLTF.

The chain couples TRBV9 to TRBJ1-4; D gene unclear. Looked up from germline, CDR1 is SGDLS and CDR2 is YYNGEE. V lost 4 bases to trimming and J lost 3 bases, with 4 bases between them. CDR3 length equals 12 residues. The CDR3 loop is CASSFSNEKLFF. Written as DNA, the CDR3 is TGTGCCAGCAGCTTCTCTAATGAAAAACTGTTTTTT. Full variable domain (outside the CDR3, taken from reference TRBV9 and TRBJ1-4): DSGVTQTPKHLITATGQRVTLRCSPRSGDLSVYWYQQSLDQGLQFLIQYYNGEERAKGNILERFSAQQFPDLHSELNLSSLELGDSALYFCASSFSNEKLFFGSGTQLSVL.

The genes are TRBV29-1 and TRBJ2-5, with D maybe TRBD2 (5 bases). Germline V lookup: CDR1 SQVTM, CDR2 ANQGSEA. The CDR3 extends over 12 amino acids. Trimming left V 4 bases short and J 1 base short, with 7 bases between. The CDR3 DNA reads TGCAGCGTTGGAGCGGCCCAAGAGACCCAGTACTTC. It yields the protein CSVGAAQETQYF. Together with reference TRBV29-1 and TRBJ2-5, the CDR3 gives the full variable domain: SAVISQKPSRDICQRGTSLTIQCQVDSQVTMMFWYRQQPGQSLTLIATANQGSEATYESGFVIDKFPISRPNLTFSTLTVSNMSPEDSSIYLCSVGAAQETQYFGPGTRLLVL.

This clone occurred a few times. The V call is TRBV5-6, the J call TRBJ1-2; D call uncertain. From germline, CDR1 is SGHDT and CDR2 YYEEEE. With 0 bases removed from V and 3 bases from J, the gap between germline ends came to 9 bases. There are 14 residues in the CDR3. DNA of the CDR3: TGTGCCAGCAGCTTGGACCCTAAGGACTATGGCTACACCTTC. Its protein is CASSLDPKDYGYTF.

This clone occurred once. The chain combines TRBV14 with TRBJ2-3, with 11 bases lining up with TRBD2. With V trimmed by 8 bases and J by 1 base, 2 bases remained unmatched. This CDR3 is 14 amino acids long. Germline values: CDR1 SGHDN, CDR2 FVKESK. The DNA of the CDR3 is TGTGCCAGCGGGGGACTAGCGGGCACAGATACGCAGTATTTT. Amino acid sequence: CASGGLAGTDTQYF.

This chain links TRBV30 with TRBJ2-2; 9 nucleotides line up with TRBD1. Germline V CDR1 and CDR2: GTSNPN, SVGIG (reference sequence). V lost 1 base, J lost 3 bases, and 3 bases stayed unmatched. The CDR3 extends over 15 amino acids. This CDR3 is CAWSGGDRDTGELFF. The CDR3 DNA reads TGTGCCTGGAGTGGGGGGGACAGGGACACCGGGGAGCTGTTTTTT.

The chain employs TRBV29-1 and TRBJ2-4, with D unclear. CDR3 length equals 13 residues. V gave up 1 base and J gave up 8 bases, with 12 bases separating them. Germline loops: CDR1 SQVTM, CDR2 ANQGSEA. The CDR3 sequence is CSVEGLGIDIQYF. The CDR3, as DNA: TGCAGCGTTGAAGGCCTAGGGATTGACATTCAGTACTTC.

This chain links TRBV4-1 with TRBJ1-5, with TRBD1 identical over 9 bases. The CDR3 sequence is 16 residues long. The trim removed 3 bases at V and 4 bases at J, leaving 7 bases unmatched. CDR1 MGHRA and CDR2 YSYEKL come from the germline V gene. DNA for the CDR3: TGCGCCAGCAGCCAGGGACAGGGCGCATTTAATCAGCCCCAGCATTTT. Protein product: CASSQGQGAFNQPQHF.

This clone is a singleton in its sample. The rearrangement joins TRBV7-2 to TRBJ1-1; D remains ambiguous. Per the germline V gene, CDR1 is SGHTA and CDR2 is FQGNSA. The CDR3 is 10 residues long. Trimming shortened V by 1 base and J by 9 bases, and 3 bases separated the two germline ends. For the CDR3, the DNA is TGTGCCAGCAGCTTAGAAAAAGCTTTCTTT. As protein: CASSLEKAFF. The whole variable domain, filled in from reference TRBV7-2 and TRBJ1-1, reads GAGVSQSPSNKVTEKGKDVELRCDPISGHTALYWYRQSLGQGLEFLIYFQGNSAPDKSGLPSDRFSAERTGGSVSTLTIQRTQQEDSAVYLCASSLEKAFFGQGTRLTVV.

This chain links TRBV19 with TRBJ1-2, with D possibly TRBD1 on 5 matching bases. CDR1 is LNHDA and CDR2 is SQIVND in the germline V gene (reference sequence). The CDR3 spans 15 residues. V shed 0 bases and J shed 7 bases, with 15 bases lying between them. The CDR3 nucleotides read TGTGCCAGTAGTATAGATGGGGCCGCCAGGGCTGGCTACACCTTC. Residues: CASSIDGAARAGYTF.